This T cell receptor (beta chain) was obtained from a study of blood T cells in healthy people across ages. On the study more broadly: Template switching retrieved approximately one barcoded beta molecule for each two T cells.

With V trimmed by 1 base and J by 4 bases, 7 bases remained unmatched. CDR3 size: 16 residues. Germline CDR1 SGHTA, CDR2 FQGNSA. Study-wide results and limits: Donor CMV status, an unknown factor, possibly confounded changes in expanded clonotypes. Fewer expanded clones and more diversity marked long-lived versus aged donors.

The authors ran a second PCR of 7 to 11 cycles using a sample-barcoded 5' primer and a J-beta primer mix. A tag from a template-switch adaptor with 12 random nucleotides marked each cDNA molecule. TCRdb passed the 5' RACE reads through MiXCR, listing each CDR3 protein once. This sample yields 600,000 or so distinct CDR3 sequences, of which approximately 30% are seen a single time; approximately 14% belongs to the top ten. This clonotype appeared once. What it recognizes is unknown. Material: blood. The V gene is TRBV7-2, the J gene TRBJ2-1, with TRBD2 identical over 7 bases. This clonotype was sampled from a woman of 80 years or more in good health. DNA for the CDR3: TGTGCCAGCAGCTTAGGCCTAGCGGCTAGGTACAATGAGCAGTTCTTC. Translation gives CASSLGLAARYNEQFF.